The clone carrying this T cell receptor (beta chain) was seen more than once but under ten times. The data were obtained in a study of shared clonotypes between healthy human individuals. This CDR3 is built from 14 residues. V lost 8 bases and J lost 5, with 21 bases in between. Germline assignment: CDR1 GTSNPN and CDR2 SVGIG (reference sequence). Using immunoSEQ multiplex PCR, the repertoire was profiled, and TCRdb retains in-frame clones only, with some absent. In the table there are 850,000 to 1,200,000 clones, around 76% of which are singletons. The study drew its donors from healthy HIV-negative adults without recent acute infections or vaccinations.

The chain joins TRBV30 to TRBJ1-1, with D unclear. Material for sequencing was memory CD4+ T cells sorted from blood. Subset reported: CD45RA-negative fraction. This TCR was recovered from a man between 18 and 35 years old in good health. CDR3 amino acids: CASLLDGRVTEAFF. The CDR3 DNA reads TGTGCCAGCTTATTGGACGGGCGTGTTACTGAAGCTTTCTTT.